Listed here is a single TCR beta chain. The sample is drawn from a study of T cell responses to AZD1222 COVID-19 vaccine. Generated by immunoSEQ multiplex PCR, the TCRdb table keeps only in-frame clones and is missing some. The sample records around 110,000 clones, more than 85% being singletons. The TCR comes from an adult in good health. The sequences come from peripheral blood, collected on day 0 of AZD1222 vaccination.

The CDR3 protein is CASRGPWDSEAFF. In DNA form, the CDR3 reads TGTGCCAGCAGAGGCCCCTGGGACAGTGAAGCTTTCTTT. The chain links TRBV2 to TRBJ1-1; 7 bases are a match to TRBD1. Germline V gives CDR1 SNHLY, CDR2 FYNNEI. This CDR3 comprises 13 residues. With 6 bases clipped from V and 7 bases from J, the junction kept 8 bases outside the gene matches.